This T cell receptor beta chain was obtained from a study of T cells after yellow fever vaccination. General study findings and limits: Once the booster was given, most primary-vaccination clones reappeared, at around 95% for CD4 and approximately 88% for CD8. Within FACS-sorted repertoires, abundant clonotypes contaminating from the bulk population could be present.

UMIs were added to TCR cDNA along with a universal primer site when it was made by 5'RACE template switching. From the 5' RACE reads, TCRdb called clonotypes with MiXCR, one entry per CDR3 protein. This table holds 500,000 to 650,000 distinct CDR3 sequences, more than 9% found once. About this clonotype: Its cognate antigen is unknown.

Trimming removed 3 bases at V and 8 bases at J, with 13 bases between. The CDR3 length is 13 residues. Germline CDR1 and CDR2: SEHNR and FQNEAQ (reference sequence). This TCR was recovered from a man aged 25-45 years who received the YFV17D yellow fever vaccine. The rearrangement links TRBV7-9 to TRBJ1-2; D not resolved. The sample here was PBMCs, taken on the day of the yellow fever booster vaccination. The CDR3 DNA reads TGTGCCAGCAGCTTTCTTACCGACGGGGGCTACACCTTC. It specifies CASSFLTDGGYTF.